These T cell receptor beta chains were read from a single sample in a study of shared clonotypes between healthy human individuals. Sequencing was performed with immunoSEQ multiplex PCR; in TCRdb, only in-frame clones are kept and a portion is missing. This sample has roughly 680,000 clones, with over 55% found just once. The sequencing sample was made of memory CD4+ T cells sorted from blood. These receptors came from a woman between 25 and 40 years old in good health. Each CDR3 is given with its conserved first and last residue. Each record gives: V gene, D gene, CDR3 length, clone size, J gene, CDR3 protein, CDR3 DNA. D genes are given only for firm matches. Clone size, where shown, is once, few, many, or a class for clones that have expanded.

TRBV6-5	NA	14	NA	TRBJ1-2	CASSYSPGNYGYTF	TGTGCCAGCAGTTACTCTCCCGGGAACTATGGCTACACCTTC
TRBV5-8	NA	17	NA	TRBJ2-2	CASSLVGRRGNTGELFF	TGTGCCAGCAGCTTGGTAGGGCGAAGGGGGAACACCGGGGAGCTGTTTTTT
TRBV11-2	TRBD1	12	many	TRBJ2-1	CASSSTGDEQFF	TGTGCCAGCAGCTCCACAGGGGATGAGCAGTTCTTC
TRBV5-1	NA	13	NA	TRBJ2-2	CASSFGGSGELFF	TGCGCCAGCAGCTTCGGGGGATCCGGGGAGCTGTTTTTT
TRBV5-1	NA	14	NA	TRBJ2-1	CASSSPRGGNEQFF	TGCGCCAGCAGCTCCCCCAGAGGCGGCAATGAGCAGTTCTTC
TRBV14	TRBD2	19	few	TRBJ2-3	CASSSLAGLAGGSTDTQYF	TGTGCCAGCAGCTCCCTTGCCGGACTAGCGGGAGGGAGCACAGATACGCAGTATTTT
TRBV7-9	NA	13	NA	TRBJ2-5	CASSLRVIETQYF	TGTGCCAGCAGCTTAAGGGTGATCGAGACCCAGTACTTC
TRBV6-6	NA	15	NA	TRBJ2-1	CASSILGSPNNEQFF	TGTGCCAGCAGTATCCTAGGCAGTCCCAACAATGAGCAGTTCTTC
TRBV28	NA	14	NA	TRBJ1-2	CASTLGLGNYGYTF	TGTGCCAGCACCCTCGGACTGGGTAACTATGGCTACACCTTC
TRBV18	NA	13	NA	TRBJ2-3	CASSPPSERTQYF	TGTGCCAGCTCACCACCGAGCGAGAGGACGCAGTATTTT
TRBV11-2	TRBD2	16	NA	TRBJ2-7	CASSSGLAAVSYEQYF	TGTGCCAGCAGCTCCGGACTAGCGGCAGTCTCCTACGAGCAGTACTTC
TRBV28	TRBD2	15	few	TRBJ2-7	CASSLWAGGPSEQYF	TGTGCCAGCAGTTTATGGGCGGGAGGGCCGTCTGAGCAGTACTTC
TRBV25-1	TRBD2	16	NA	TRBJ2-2	CASSILAGEDTGELFF	TGTGCCAGCAGTATACTAGCGGGAGAGGACACCGGGGAGCTGTTTTTT
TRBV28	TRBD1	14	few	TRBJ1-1	CASYTGQENTEAFF	TGTGCCAGCTACACGGGACAGGAAAACACTGAAGCTTTCTTT
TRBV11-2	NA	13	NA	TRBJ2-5	CASSLARSATQYF	TGTGCCAGCAGCTTAGCGCGAAGTGCGACCCAGTACTTC
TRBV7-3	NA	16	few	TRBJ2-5	CASSLGGMGAQETQYF	TGTGCCAGCAGCTTAGGCGGTATGGGGGCCCAAGAGACCCAGTACTTC
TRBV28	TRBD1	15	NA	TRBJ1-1	CASSGGRGRWTEAFF	TGTGCCAGCAGTGGCGGCAGGGGGCGGTGGACTGAAGCTTTCTTT
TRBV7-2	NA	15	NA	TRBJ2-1	CASSRTESSYNEQFF	TGTGCCAGCAGCCGAACTGAAAGCTCCTACAATGAGCAGTTCTTC
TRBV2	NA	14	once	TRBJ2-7	CASRPSESSYEQYF	TGTGCCAGCAGGCCTAGCGAAAGCTCCTACGAGCAGTACTTC
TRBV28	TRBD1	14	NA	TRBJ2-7	CASTPGQGYREQYF	TGTGCCAGCACACCGGGACAGGGGTATAGAGAGCAGTACTTC
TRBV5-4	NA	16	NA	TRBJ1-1	CASSLMAVRMNTEAFF	TGTGCCAGCAGCTTGATGGCAGTACGAATGAACACTGAAGCTTTCTTT
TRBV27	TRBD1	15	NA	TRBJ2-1	CASTSPRQGAIEQFF	TGTGCCAGCACCTCCCCCCGACAGGGGGCAATCGAACAGTTCTTC
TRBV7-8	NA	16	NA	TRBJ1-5	CASSLTGIYSNQPQHF	TGTGCCAGCAGCTTAACAGGGATTTATAGCAATCAGCCCCAGCATTTT
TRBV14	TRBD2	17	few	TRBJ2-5	CASSQVAASGLQETQYF	TGTGCCAGCAGCCAAGTGGCGGCTAGCGGGCTTCAAGAGACCCAGTACTTC